In this sample, the clone carrying this T cell receptor (beta chain) turned up many times. Its antigen is as yet unknown. Germline trimming cut 4 bases from V and 7 bases from J; bases unmatched to any gene: 8. Germline loops: CDR1 SGHRS, CDR2 YFSETQ. CDR3 length equals 15 residues. The data stem from a study of T cells in Graves' hyperthyroidism and ophthalmopathy. It was uncontrolled infection, other autoimmune disease, pregnancy or lactation that excluded patients. Amplified TCR beta CDR3 regions derived from RNA transcripts. Using the HTBI primer set, a first-round RT-PCR was run on the TCR CDR3. TCRdb re-called the multiplex PCR reads with MiXCR, one entry per CDR3 protein. Among approximately 690,000 distinct CDR3 sequences listed, around 13% were seen once. Broader study findings: Blood also showed most of the thyroid clonotypes that were expanded above 0.001. A model using 13 V-J features told ophthalmopathy apart from stable hyperthyroidism. In validation, the model predicted ophthalmopathy. These predictions came a median about 6.2 months before onset.

The gene calls are TRBV5-1 and TRBJ1-4, with 9 bases aligning to TRBD1. The sequenced sample was blood. This TCR came from a woman aged 50 to 60 with Graves' ophthalmopathy. The CDR3 DNA reads as TGCGCCAGCAGCAAAAGGACAGGGGACGGTGAAAAACTGTTTTTT. This codes for CASSKRTGDGEKLFF.